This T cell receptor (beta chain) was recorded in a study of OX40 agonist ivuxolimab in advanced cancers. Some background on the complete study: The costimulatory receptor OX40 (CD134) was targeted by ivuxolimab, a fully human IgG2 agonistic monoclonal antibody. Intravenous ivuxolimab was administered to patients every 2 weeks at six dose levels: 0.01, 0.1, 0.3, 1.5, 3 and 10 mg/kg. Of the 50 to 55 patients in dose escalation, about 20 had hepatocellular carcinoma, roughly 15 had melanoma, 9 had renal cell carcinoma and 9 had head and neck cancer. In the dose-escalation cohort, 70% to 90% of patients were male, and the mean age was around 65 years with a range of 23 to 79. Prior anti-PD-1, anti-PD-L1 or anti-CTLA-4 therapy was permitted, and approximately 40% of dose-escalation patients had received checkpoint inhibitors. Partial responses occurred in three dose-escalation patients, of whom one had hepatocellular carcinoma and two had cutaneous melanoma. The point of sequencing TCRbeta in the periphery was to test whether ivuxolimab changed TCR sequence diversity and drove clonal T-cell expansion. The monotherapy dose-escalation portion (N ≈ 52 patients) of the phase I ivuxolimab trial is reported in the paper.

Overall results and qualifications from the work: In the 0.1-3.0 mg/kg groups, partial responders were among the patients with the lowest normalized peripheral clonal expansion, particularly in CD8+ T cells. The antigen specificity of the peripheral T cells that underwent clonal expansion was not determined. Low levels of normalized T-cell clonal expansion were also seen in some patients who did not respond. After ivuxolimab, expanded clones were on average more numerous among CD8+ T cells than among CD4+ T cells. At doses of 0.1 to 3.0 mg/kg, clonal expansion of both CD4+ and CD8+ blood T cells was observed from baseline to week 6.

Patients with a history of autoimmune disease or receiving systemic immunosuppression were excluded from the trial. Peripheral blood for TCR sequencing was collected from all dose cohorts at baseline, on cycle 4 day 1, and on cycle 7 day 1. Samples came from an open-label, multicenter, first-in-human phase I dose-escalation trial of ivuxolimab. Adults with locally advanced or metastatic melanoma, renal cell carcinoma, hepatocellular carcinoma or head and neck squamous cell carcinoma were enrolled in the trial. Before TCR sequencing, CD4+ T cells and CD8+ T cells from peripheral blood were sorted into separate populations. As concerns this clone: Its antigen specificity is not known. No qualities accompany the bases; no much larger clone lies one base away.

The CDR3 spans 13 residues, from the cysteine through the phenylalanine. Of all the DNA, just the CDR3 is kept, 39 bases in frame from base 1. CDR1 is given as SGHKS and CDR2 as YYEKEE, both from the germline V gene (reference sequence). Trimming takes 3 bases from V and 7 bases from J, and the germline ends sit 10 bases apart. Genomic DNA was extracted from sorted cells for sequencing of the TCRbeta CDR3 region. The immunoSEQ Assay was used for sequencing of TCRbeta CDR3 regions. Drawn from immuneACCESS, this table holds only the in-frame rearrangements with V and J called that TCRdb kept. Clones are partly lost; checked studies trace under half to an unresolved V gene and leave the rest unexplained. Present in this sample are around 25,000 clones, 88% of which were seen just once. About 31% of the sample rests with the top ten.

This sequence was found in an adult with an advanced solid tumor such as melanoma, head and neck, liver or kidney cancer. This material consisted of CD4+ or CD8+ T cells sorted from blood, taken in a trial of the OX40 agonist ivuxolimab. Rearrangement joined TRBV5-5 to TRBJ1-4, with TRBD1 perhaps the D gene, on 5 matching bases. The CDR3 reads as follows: CASSWAGGEKLFF. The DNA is TGTGCCAGCAGCTGGGCCGGGGGTGAAAAACTGTTTTTT.